This TCR beta chain is drawn from a study of spatial heterogeneity in lung cancer. The wider study: At a median of roughly 2 years after resection, follow-up PBMC samples were sequenced when available. Alpha-chain detections were consistently fewer than beta-chain detections among the sequences.

This clonotype was detected ten times or more. Antigen: not known. Unique molecular identifiers, one per molecule, were present on every TCR cDNA molecule. Using its own MiXCR run on the 5' RACE reads, TCRdb lists one record per CDR3 protein. The sample carries about 120,000 distinct CDR3 sequences, more than 9% recorded once. Study findings and constraints: Ubiquitous, expanded tumor-derived TCRs were more frequently observed in blood at resection than at follow-up.

There are 13 residues in the CDR3. V was shortened by 1 base and J by 11 bases, with 12 bases between the two germline ends. Germline CDR1 reads SGHAT; CDR2 reads FQNNGV. The time point was: blood at routine non-recurrence follow-up after resection. Whole RNA from tumor, nontumor lung or frozen PBMC was sequenced unsorted. This sequence originates from a male donor with early-stage non-small cell lung cancer. The chain recombines TRBV11-2 with TRBJ1-5; D perhaps matches TRBD1 (5 bases). The sequenced sample was PBMCs, obtained at follow-up. The CDR3 sequence: CASSLGARDSQHF. Written as DNA, the CDR3 is TGTGCCAGCAGCTTAGGAGCGCGGGACTCCCAGCATTTT.